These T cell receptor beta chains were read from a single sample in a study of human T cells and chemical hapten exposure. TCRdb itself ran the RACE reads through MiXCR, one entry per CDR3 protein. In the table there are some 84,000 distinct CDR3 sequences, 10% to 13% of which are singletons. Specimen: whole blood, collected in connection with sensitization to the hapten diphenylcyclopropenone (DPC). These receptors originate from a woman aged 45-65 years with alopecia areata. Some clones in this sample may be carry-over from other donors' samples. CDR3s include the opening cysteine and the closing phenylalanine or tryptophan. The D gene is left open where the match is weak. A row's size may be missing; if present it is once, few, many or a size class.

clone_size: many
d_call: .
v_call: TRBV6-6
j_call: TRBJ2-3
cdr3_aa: CASSYSAADTQYF
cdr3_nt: TGTGCCAGCAGTTACTCGGCAGCAGATACGCAGTATTTT

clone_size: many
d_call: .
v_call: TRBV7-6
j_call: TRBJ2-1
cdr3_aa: CASSLARPGSYNEQFF
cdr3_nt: TGTGCCAGCAGCTTAGCCCGTCCGGGATCCTACAATGAGCAGTTCTTC

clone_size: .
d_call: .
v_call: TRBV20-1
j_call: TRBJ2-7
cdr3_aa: CSASPLNYEQYF
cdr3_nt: TGCAGTGCTAGCCCCTTGAACTACGAGCAGTACTTC

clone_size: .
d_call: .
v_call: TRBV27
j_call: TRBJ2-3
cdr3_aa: CASSSQGWLTDTQYF
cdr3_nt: TGTGCCAGCAGTTCTCAGGGATGGCTCACAGATACGCAGTATTTT

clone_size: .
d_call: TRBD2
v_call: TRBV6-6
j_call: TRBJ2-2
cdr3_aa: CASSYLGLAGADTGELFF
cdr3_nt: TGTGCCAGCAGTTACTTGGGACTAGCGGGAGCGGACACCGGGGAGCTGTTTTTT

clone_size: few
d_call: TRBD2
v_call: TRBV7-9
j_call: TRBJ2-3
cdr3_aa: CASSWSLAGGPPDTQYF
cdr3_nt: TGTGCCAGCAGCTGGAGTCTAGCGGGAGGGCCCCCAGATACGCAGTATTTT

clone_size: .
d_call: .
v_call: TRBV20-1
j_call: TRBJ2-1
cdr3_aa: CSASIWTTGNEQFF
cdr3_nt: TGCAGTGCTAGCATCTGGACAACTGGGAATGAGCAGTTCTTC

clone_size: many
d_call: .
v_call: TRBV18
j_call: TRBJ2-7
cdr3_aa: CASNRDAGSYEQYF
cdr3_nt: TGTGCCAGCAACCGGGACGCCGGCTCCTACGAGCAGTACTTC

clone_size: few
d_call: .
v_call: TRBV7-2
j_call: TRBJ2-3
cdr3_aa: CASSLGTGGITQYF
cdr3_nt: TGTGCCAGCAGCTTAGGAACAGGCGGTATTACGCAGTATTTT

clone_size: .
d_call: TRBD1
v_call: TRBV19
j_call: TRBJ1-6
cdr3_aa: CASRDRQNSPLHF
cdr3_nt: TGTGCCAGTAGGGACAGGCAGAATTCACCCCTCCACTTT

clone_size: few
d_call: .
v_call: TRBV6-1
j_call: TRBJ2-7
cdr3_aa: CASSGSELYEQYF
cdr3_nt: TGTGCCAGCAGTGGGAGTGAGCTTTACGAGCAGTACTTC

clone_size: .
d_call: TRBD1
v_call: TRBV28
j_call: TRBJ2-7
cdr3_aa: CASSLGQVYEQYF
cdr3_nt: TGTGCCAGCAGCCTCGGACAGGTCTACGAGCAGTACTTC

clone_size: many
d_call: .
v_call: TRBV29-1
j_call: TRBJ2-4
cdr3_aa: CSVDSGGIQYF
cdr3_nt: TGCAGCGTTGACTCTGGAGGCATTCAGTACTTC

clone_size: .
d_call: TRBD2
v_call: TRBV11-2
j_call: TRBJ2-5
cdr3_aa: CASRLLAGGQETQYF
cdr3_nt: TGTGCCAGCAGACTTCTAGCGGGAGGGCAAGAGACCCAGTACTTC

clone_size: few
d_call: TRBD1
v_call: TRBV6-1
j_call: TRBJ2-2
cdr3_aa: CASSEKGRGLGGELFF
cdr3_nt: TGTGCCAGCAGTGAAAAGGGCAGGGGGCTTGGCGGGGAGCTGTTTTTT

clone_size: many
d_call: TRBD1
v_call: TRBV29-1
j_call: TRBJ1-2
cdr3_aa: CSGGQGPNYGYTF
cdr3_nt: TGCAGCGGGGGACAGGGGCCTAACTATGGCTACACCTTC

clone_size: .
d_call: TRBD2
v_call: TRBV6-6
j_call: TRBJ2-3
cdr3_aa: CASSLASGISQYF
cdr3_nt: TGTGCCAGCAGCTTGGCTAGCGGGATTTCGCAGTATTTT

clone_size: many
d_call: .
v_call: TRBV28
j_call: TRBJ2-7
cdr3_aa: CASTPAGTLEQYF
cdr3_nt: TGTGCCAGCACCCCGGCAGGGACCTTAGAGCAGTACTTC

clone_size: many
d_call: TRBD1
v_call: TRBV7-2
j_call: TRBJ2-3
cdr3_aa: CASSRTGTQYF
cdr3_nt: TGTGCCAGCAGCCGGACAGGGACGCAGTATTTT

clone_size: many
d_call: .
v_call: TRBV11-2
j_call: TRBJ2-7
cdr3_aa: CASTSLLWYEQYF
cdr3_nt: TGTGCCAGCACCTCCCTCCTTTGGTACGAGCAGTACTTC

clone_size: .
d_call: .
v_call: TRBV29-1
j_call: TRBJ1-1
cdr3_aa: CSVDTEAFF
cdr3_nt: TGCAGCGTTGACACTGAAGCTTTCTTT

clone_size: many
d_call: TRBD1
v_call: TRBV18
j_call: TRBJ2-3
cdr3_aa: CASSRPGQGTDTQYF
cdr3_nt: TGTGCCAGCTCACGACCGGGACAGGGCACAGATACGCAGTATTTT

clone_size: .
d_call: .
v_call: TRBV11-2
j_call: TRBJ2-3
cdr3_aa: CASLRGDTQYF
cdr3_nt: TGTGCCAGTCTCAGGGGAGATACGCAGTATTTT

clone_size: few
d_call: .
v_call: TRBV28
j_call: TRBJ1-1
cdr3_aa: CASRVTGLEAFF
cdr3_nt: TGTGCCAGCAGAGTCACAGGACTGGAGGCTTTCTTT

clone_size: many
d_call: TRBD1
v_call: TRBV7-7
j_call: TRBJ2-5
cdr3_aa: CASSLLGTGVQETQYF
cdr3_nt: TGTGCTAGCAGCTTATTAGGGACAGGGGTTCAAGAGACCCAGTACTTC

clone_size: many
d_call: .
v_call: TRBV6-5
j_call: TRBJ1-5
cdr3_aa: CASSYTRNQPQHF
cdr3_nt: TGTGCCAGCAGTTACACCCGAAATCAGCCCCAGCATTTT

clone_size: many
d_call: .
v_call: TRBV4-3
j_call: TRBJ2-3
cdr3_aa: CASSQEGRTDTQYF
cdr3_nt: TGCGCCAGCAGCCAAGAGGGGCGCACAGATACGCAGTATTTT

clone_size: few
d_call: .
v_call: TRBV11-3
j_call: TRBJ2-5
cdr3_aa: CASSLPPQETQYF
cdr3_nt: TGTGCCAGCAGCTTACCACCCCAAGAGACCCAGTACTTC

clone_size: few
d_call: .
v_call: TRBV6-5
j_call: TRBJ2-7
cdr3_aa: CASSRDSLAYEQYF
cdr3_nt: TGTGCCAGCAGTCGGGACTCCCTAGCCTACGAGCAGTACTTC

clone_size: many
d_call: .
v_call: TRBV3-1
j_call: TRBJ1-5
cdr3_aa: CASSQGQFQPQHF
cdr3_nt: TGTGCCAGCAGCCAAGGACAGTTTCAGCCCCAGCATTTT

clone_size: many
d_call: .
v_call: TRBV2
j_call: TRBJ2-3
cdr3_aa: CASSERGPQDTQYF
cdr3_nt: TGTGCCAGCAGTGAAAGGGGCCCACAAGATACGCAGTATTTT

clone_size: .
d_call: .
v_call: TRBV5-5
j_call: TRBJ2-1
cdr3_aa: CASSGTGWMSDEQFF
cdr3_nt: TGTGCCAGCAGCGGTACAGGGTGGATGAGCGATGAGCAGTTCTTC

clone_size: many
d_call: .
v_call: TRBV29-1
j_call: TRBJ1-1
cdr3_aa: CSVGAAMNTEAFF
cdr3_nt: TGCAGCGTTGGGGCAGCCATGAACACTGAAGCTTTCTTT

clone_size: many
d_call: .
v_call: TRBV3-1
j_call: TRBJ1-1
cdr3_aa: CASSHRGSTEAFF
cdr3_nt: TGTGCCAGCAGCCACAGGGGCTCCACTGAAGCTTTCTTT

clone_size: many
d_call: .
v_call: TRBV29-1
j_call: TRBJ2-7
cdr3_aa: CSVEASRNYEQYF
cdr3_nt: TGCAGCGTTGAGGCTAGCAGAAACTACGAGCAGTACTTC

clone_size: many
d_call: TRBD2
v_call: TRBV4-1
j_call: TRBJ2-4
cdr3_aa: CASSQPSGTSGISNIQYF
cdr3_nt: TGCGCCAGCAGCCAACCCTCCGGGACTAGCGGGATTAGTAACATTCAGTACTTC